This T cell receptor (beta chain) was recovered during a study of blood T cell repertoires in COVID-19. Turning to the study itself: Sources were T cells, B-cell-depleted T cells, or PBMCs; the material itself was cDNA or gDNA.

The table came from immunoSEQ multiplex PCR; TCRdb's copy has only in-frame clones and leaves some out. The table includes more than 110,000 clones, about three quarters detected once. What was sequenced was PBMCs or T cells enriched from blood (not recorded which). The TCR sequence derives from a woman aged 45-65 years who had recovered from COVID-19.

The CDR3 DNA is TGTGCCAGTAGTATGATCGGGGGGGCTTTCAATGAGCAGTTCTTC. This encodes CASSMIGGAFNEQFF. V and J are TRBV19 and TRBJ2-1; TRBD2 matches at 8 bases. Germline-derived CDR1 and CDR2 are LNHDA and SQIVND (reference sequence). The V and J ends lost 3 bases and 6 bases, in that order; junction bases with no gene match: 7. The CDR3 has 15 amino acids. The full variable domain, its missing parts supplied by reference TRBV19 and TRBJ2-1, is DGGITQSPKYLFRKEGQNVTLSCEQNLNHDAMYWYRQDPGQGLRLIYYSQIVNDFQKGDIAEGYSVSREKKESFPLTVTSAQKNPTAFYLCASSMIGGAFNEQFFGPGTRLTVL.